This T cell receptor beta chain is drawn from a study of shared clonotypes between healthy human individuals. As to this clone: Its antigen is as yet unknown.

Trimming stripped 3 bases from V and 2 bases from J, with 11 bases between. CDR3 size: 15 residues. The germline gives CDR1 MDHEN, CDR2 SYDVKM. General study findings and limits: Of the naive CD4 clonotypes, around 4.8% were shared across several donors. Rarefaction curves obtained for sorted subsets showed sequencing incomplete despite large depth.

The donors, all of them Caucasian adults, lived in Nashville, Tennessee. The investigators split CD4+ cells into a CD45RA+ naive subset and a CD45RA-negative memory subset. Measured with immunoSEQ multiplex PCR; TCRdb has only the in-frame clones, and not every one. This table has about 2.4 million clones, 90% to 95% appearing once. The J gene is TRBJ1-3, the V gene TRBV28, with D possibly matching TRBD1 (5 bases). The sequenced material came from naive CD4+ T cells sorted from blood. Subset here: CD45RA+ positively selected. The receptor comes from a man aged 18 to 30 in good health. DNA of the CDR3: TGTGCCAGCAGTTTGGCGACGGGGGCTGGAAACACCATATATTTT. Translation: CASSLATGAGNTIYF.